The sequence of this T cell receptor beta chain was determined in a study of blood T cell repertoires in COVID-19 (dated by TCRdb to the early 2020s). Turning to the overall study: Collaborator samples came from the United States, Italy and Spain and covered acute and convalescent phases of COVID-19. The repertoires were released in a freely available public database intended as a resource for research on the immune response to SARS-CoV-2. Nearly every sample came with metadata listing a de-identified subject ID, COVID-19 status, age in years and sex. The prospective study material was composed of cDNA or gDNA derived from T cells, B-cell-depleted T cells, or PBMCs. Where available, HLA class I and class II types were taken from metadata supplied by the sample provider and were not determined by assay-based typing. Subjects who had been exposed to COVID-19, were actively infected with it, or had recovered from it provided the deeply sampled blood TCRbeta repertoires that made up the dataset. The samples were drawn from two sources: the first 160 participants of the ongoing ImmuneRACE study, and 1,200 or so subjects contributed by 6 global collaborators. Here is what the overall study found, with its caveats: How much clinical and demographic metadata was included differed by source and by participant, and the metadata was provided uncurated.

This clone was detected a few times. Its cognate antigen has yet to be identified. Base quality data are lacking; no much larger clone is found one base away. The germline V gene specifies SGHRS as CDR1 and YFSETQ as CDR2. Spanning cysteine to phenylalanine, the CDR3 consists of 12 amino acids. The CDR3 DNA has 36 bases and is translated from base 1. V is clipped by 0 bases and J by 6 bases, and the sequence between their germline boundaries is 7 bases long. TCRbeta CDR3 regions were amplified from genomic DNA using the immunoSEQ Assay, a bias-controlled multiplex PCR. From the authors' description of their analysis: The number of nucleated cells in each sample was estimated from the amplification of reference gene primers within the assay. To quantify the absolute abundance of each unique TCRbeta CDR3 rearrangement, sequence reads were collapsed and filtered. Productive Simpson clonality was computed per sample as the square root of Simpson's diversity index over productive rearrangements. The table was pulled from immuneACCESS by TCRdb, which kept in-frame rearrangements only. Such tables lose some clones; where checked, under half of the loss comes from unresolved V genes, and the rest has no known cause. The D gene and trimming were derived from the DNA, and the V and J assignments and clone size from that table. The sample table holds about 43,000 clones, of which approximately 80% were seen once. The ten largest clones represent 2.6% of the sample.

Each collaborating institution followed its own protocols to collect whole blood in K2EDTA tubes. For TCRbeta analysis, collaborator samples were shipped as frozen whole blood, as isolated PBMCs, or as DNA extracted from either sample type. Specimen: peripheral blood. The sequence is built from TRBV5-1 and TRBJ2-7; the D gene is perhaps TRBD2, on 5 matching bases. The sequence derives from an older woman with acute or convalescent COVID-19. The CDR3 region has the sequence CASSLGLREQYF. The nucleotide sequence reads TGCGCCAGCAGCTTGGGACTACGCGAGCAGTACTTC.